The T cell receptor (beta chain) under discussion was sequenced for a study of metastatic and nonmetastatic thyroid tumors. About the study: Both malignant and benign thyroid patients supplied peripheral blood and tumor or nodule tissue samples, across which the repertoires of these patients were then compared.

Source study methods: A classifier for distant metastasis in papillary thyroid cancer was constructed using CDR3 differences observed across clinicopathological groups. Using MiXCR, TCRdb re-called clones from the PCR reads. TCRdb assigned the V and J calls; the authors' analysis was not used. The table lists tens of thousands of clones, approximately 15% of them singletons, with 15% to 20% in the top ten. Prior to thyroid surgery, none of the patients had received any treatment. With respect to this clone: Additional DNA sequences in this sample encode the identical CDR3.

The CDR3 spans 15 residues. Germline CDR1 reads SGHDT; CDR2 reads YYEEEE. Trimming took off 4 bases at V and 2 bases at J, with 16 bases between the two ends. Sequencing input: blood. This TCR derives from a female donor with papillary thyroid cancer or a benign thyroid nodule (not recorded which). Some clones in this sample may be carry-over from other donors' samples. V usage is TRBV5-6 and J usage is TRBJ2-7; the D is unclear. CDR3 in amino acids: CASSIGTRTAYEQYF. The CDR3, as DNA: TGTGCCAGCAGCATCGGAACGCGGACCGCCTACGAGCAGTACTTC.